The entry below describes one T cell receptor beta chain. Its antigen is unidentified. The data belong to a study of cytomegalovirus exposure and HLA in healthy donors. The study's findings and limits: Later analysis demonstrated an association between a missense DCLRE1C variant and TCR beta V- and J-gene trimming. Testing in vitro showed a few CMV-associated chains specific for CMV antigens. Among the most significant clusters, several appeared linked to common viral pathogens in a later analysis.

60 Vbeta and 13 Jbeta primers were used in PCR. Sequencing used immunoSEQ multiplex PCR; TCRdb keeps in-frame clones, though not all of them. This table has a few hundred thousand clones, about 79% appearing once. The source material was PBMCs. This receptor was identified in a man aged 18 to 30 in good health and CMV-seronegative.

CDR3 residues: CASTRGGTANEKLFF. CDR3 in DNA: TGTGCCAGCACCCGCGGGGGGACGGCTAATGAAAAACTGTTTTTT. The rearrangement joins TRBV2 to TRBJ1-4; D perhaps matches TRBD1 (5 bases). The CDR3 runs 15 residues. CDR1 SNHLY and CDR2 FYNNEI come from the germline V gene. Trimming stripped 7 bases from V and 3 bases from J, with 15 bases between.